The next 9 T cell receptor beta chains were all read from a single sample in a study of T cell repertoires in cytomegalovirus infection. TCRdb itself ran the reads through MiXCR, one entry per CDR3 protein. This sample has 150,000 to 200,000 distinct CDR3 sequences, with roughly 17% found just once. What was sequenced was CD8+ T cells from PBMCs. All receptors derive from a human donor in good health (CMV status not recorded). Some clones in this sample may be carry-over from other donors' samples.

This clonotype was counted at least ten times. The rearrangement uses TRBV4-1 and TRBJ1-1; perhaps TRBD1 as D (6 bases). This CDR3 comprises 16 residues. Germline assignment: CDR1 MGHRA and CDR2 YSYEKL. Trimming stripped 4 bases from V and 1 base from J, with 16 bases between. This CDR3 is CASSLQQGRGNTEAFF. CDR3 coding DNA: TGCGCCAGCAGCCTTCAGCAGGGGAGGGGGAACACTGAAGCTTTCTTT.

This clonotype appeared a few times. The rearrangement links TRBV7-3 to TRBJ2-7; possible D gene TRBD1, 6 bases. V lost 4 bases, J lost 1 base, and 11 bases lay in between. The CDR3 has 14 amino acids. Germline loops: CDR1 SGHTA, CDR2 FQGTGA. CDR3 DNA: TGTGCCAGCAGCTCGTCCCAGGGGTCCTACGAGCAGTACTTC. This gives the protein CASSSSQGSYEQYF.

This clonotype was recorded a few times. The chain has TRBV28 and TRBJ2-3, with D uncertain. The CDR3 loop spans 16 amino acids. Germline CDR1 reads MDHEN; CDR2 reads SYDVKM. V shed 6 bases and J shed 4 bases, with 20 bases lying between them. The CDR3 protein is CASRLLDPPGSDTQYF. CDR3 nucleotide sequence: TGTGCCAGCAGACTTTTGGACCCGCCCGGCTCAGATACGCAGTATTTT.

This clonotype appeared a few times. The chain combines TRBV7-8 with TRBJ2-1; TRBD1 is a possible D gene (6 bases). Trimming pared 1 base from V and 10 bases from J, leaving 20 bases between. The CDR3 runs to 16 residues. CDR1 is SGHVS, CDR2 FQNEAQ, per germline. CDR3 protein: CASSLEVGAIPGEQFF. The CDR3 bases are TGTGCCAGCAGCTTAGAGGTGGGGGCGATCCCAGGGGAGCAGTTCTTC.

This clonotype was seen a few times. Germline and junction disagree at one end, which may indicate a read error. This sequence joins TRBV4-1 and TRBJ1-1; D ambiguous. Germline V gene data show CDR1 as MGHRA and CDR2 as YSYEKL. CDR3 length: 16 residues. CDR3 sequence reads: CASSQDIRRMNTEAFF. For the CDR3, the DNA is TGTGCCAGCAGCCAAGATATCAGACGGATGAACACTGAAGCTTTCTTT.

The rearrangement joins TRBV19 to TRBJ1-1; tentative D call: TRBD1 (5 bases). The CDR3 spans 12 residues. Germline lookup yields CDR1 LNHDA and CDR2 SQIVND (reference sequence). V gave up 3 bases and J gave up 5 bases, with 7 bases separating them. CDR3 DNA sequence: TGTGCCAGTAGTATTGGGGCAACTGAAGCTTTCTTT. Its translation: CASSIGATEAFF. The whole variable domain, filled in from reference TRBV19 and TRBJ1-1, reads DGGITQSPKYLFRKEGQNVTLSCEQNLNHDAMYWYRQDPGQGLRLIYYSQIVNDFQKGDIAEGYSVSREKKESFPLTVTSAQKNPTAFYLCASSIGATEAFFGQGTRLTVV.

The J gene is TRBJ1-5, the V gene TRBV5-1, with unresolved D. Germline CDR1 and CDR2: SGHRS and YFSETQ. V dropped 4 bases and J dropped 4 bases, with 12 bases sitting between them. The CDR3 is 14 residues long. CDR3 nucleotides: TGCGCCAGCAGCCCCGGAAGGGTGAATCAGCCCCAGCATTTT. As protein: CASSPGRVNQPQHF.

V is TRBV20-1 and J is TRBJ1-5, with a possible D match to TRBD1 (5 bases). V was clipped by 5 bases and J by 7 bases, with 18 bases between them. The CDR3 has 14 amino acids. Germline-derived CDR1 and CDR2 are DFQATT and SNEGSKA (reference sequence). CDR3: CSAAPPEGLQPQHF. The DNA of the CDR3 is TGCAGTGCTGCACCCCCTGAGGGGTTGCAGCCCCAGCATTTT.

There are a few counts of this clonotype. The chain joins TRBV28 to TRBJ2-7; D is ambiguous. CDR1 and CDR2 from the germline V gene are MDHEN and SYDVKM. The CDR3 totals 15 residues. Trimming cost V 5 bases and J 2 bases, with 16 bases left between them. Here the CDR3 DNA reads TGTGCCAGCAGTCCCTACAAGGGCAGCGCCTACGAGCAGTACTTC. This translates into CASSPYKGSAYEQYF.